The 16 T cell receptor beta chains presented below share a single source sample, sequenced in a study of T cell clones after liver transplantation. Only in-frame clones appear in the TCRdb table, and some are missing; sequencing was by immunoSEQ multiplex PCR. This table has over 70,000 clones, 80% appearing once. Sample: CD4+ T cells from blood, taken 12 months after liver transplant. All receptors derive from a human patient who received a liver transplant. Some T cells may be graft donor cells.

The V gene is TRBV19, the J gene TRBJ2-1, with 11 bases aligning to TRBD2. This CDR3 is 15 amino acids long. The ends lost 7 bases at V and 9 bases at J; junction bases unmatched: 11. Germline CDR1 LNHDA, CDR2 SQIVND (reference sequence). DNA of the CDR3: TGTGCCAGTATTCTGAGCGGTAGCGGGAGGGGTGAGCAGTTCTTC. Protein product: CASILSGSGRGEQFF. Combining the CDR3 with reference TRBV19 and TRBJ2-1 gives the whole variable domain DGGITQSPKYLFRKEGQNVTLSCEQNLNHDAMYWYRQDPGQGLRLIYYSQIVNDFQKGDIAEGYSVSREKKESFPLTVTSAQKNPTAFYLCASILSGSGRGEQFFGPGTRLTVL.

The CDR3 loop is CASSYSAGGEQYF. CDR3 DNA: TGTGCCAGCAGTTACTCCGCTGGGGGGGAGCAGTACTTC. The V and J genes are TRBV27 and TRBJ2-7; D possibly corresponds to TRBD2 (6 bases). The CDR3 length is 13 residues. V lost 4 bases and J 7 bases, leaving 14 bases between the germline ends. CDR1 is MNHEY, CDR2 SMNVEV, per germline (reference sequence).

This clone was detected a few times. This chain uses TRBV28 with TRBJ2-1; 9 bases are shared with TRBD1. The CDR3 spans 16 residues. V trimming: 1 base; J trimming: 7 bases; junction bases outside the gene matches: 8. Per germline, CDR1 MDHEN and CDR2 SYDVKM. CDR3 residues: CASSLYRGQGRNEQFF. The DNA of the CDR3 is TGTGCCAGCAGTTTATACAGGGGACAGGGTAGGAATGAGCAGTTCTTC.

The chain couples TRBV7-2 to TRBJ1-3, with D possibly being TRBD1 (5 bases). CDR3 size: 16 residues. Germline V gene lookup returns CDR1 SGHTA and CDR2 FQGNSA. V was shortened by 4 bases and J by 0 bases, with 13 bases between the two germline ends. CDR3 in amino acids: CASSSTATYSGNTIYF. The CDR3 nucleotides are TGTGCCAGCAGCTCGACAGCTACATACTCTGGAAACACCATATATTTT.

This chain connects TRBV28 to TRBJ1-2; no firm D call. V was pared by 5 bases and J by 4 bases, with 5 bases between. CDR1 is MDHEN, CDR2 SYDVKM, per germline. CDR3 length equals 11 residues. The CDR3 nucleotides read TGTGCCAGCAGTCGTGGCTATGGCTACACCTTC. Translating gives CASSRGYGYTF.

The chain combines TRBV6-5 with TRBJ2-3; 11 nucleotides agree with TRBD2. Germline CDR1 MNHEY, CDR2 SVGAGI. The V segment lost 6 bases and the J segment 7 bases; nucleotides outside the gene matches: 9. CDR3 length: 15 residues. In nucleotides, the CDR3 is TGTGCCAGCAGGACCGGGACTAGCGGCTCTTATACGCAGTATTTT. Translating gives CASRTGTSGSYTQYF.

The chain recombines TRBV30 with TRBJ2-2; 13 positions match TRBD2. Per the germline V gene, CDR1 is GTSNPN and CDR2 is SVGIG (reference sequence). The CDR3 extends over 16 amino acids. The junction had 6 bases not matched to a gene; V was cut back by 2 bases and J by 6 bases. The CDR3 coding sequence is TGTGCCTGGAGTTACGGACTAGCGGGAGTGGCCGGGGAGCTGTTTTTT. Translated, it gives CAWSYGLAGVAGELFF.

CDR3 DNA: TGTGCCAGCCTCCCGGAGAGGGAGAGCAATCAGCCCCAGCATTTT. Its translation is CASLPERESNQPQHF. The chain combines TRBV28 with TRBJ1-5; D gene unclear. The CDR3 is made up of 15 amino acids. The V gene's germline CDR1 is MDHEN and CDR2 SYDVKM. The V gene lost 8 bases and the J gene lost 1 base, with 15 bases spanning the gap.

This chain uses TRBV5-1 with TRBJ1-5; 8 nucleotides match TRBD1. With 0 bases clipped from V and 0 bases from J, the junction kept 2 bases outside the gene matches. The germline V gene has CDR1 SGHRS and CDR2 YFSETQ. CDR3 length: 16 amino acids. The CDR3 spells CASSLGTGNSNQPQHF. The CDR3 DNA reads as TGCGCCAGCAGCTTGGGGACAGGGAATAGCAATCAGCCCCAGCATTTT.

The chain is built from TRBV5-1 and TRBJ1-1; the D is unclear. V shed 0 bases and J shed 0 bases, with 15 bases lying between them. Germline V gives CDR1 SGHRS, CDR2 YFSETQ. CDR3 size: 17 residues. In DNA, the CDR3 is TGCGCCAGCAGCTTGGGGGTGGAGAAGTTCATGAACACTGAAGCTTTCTTT. This encodes CASSLGVEKFMNTEAFF.

The V and J genes are TRBV5-1 and TRBJ2-5; D might be TRBD2 (5 bases). Germline CDR1 and CDR2: SGHRS and YFSETQ. The CDR3 has 14 amino acids. The ends were cut back, 4 bases at V and 5 bases at J, with 15 bases in the middle. CDR3 nucleotide sequence: TGCGCCAGCAGCCTAGGGAGACTATGGGAGACCCAGTACTTC. Its protein is CASSLGRLWETQYF.

The rearrangement links TRBV28 to TRBJ2-7; 15 bases align to TRBD2. Germline V CDR1 and CDR2: MDHEN, SYDVKM. The CDR3 loop spans 20 amino acids. With V trimmed by 6 bases and J by 5 bases, 20 bases remained unmatched. Here the CDR3 reads CASSPPQEPGLAGGLNEQYF. CDR3 nucleotide sequence: TGTGCCAGCAGCCCTCCACAGGAACCGGGACTAGCGGGAGGTTTGAACGAGCAGTACTTC.

V gene TRBV27 combines with J gene TRBJ2-1; D possibly corresponds to TRBD2 (6 bases). V was trimmed by 2 bases and J by 2 bases, leaving 16 bases between them. The length of the CDR3 is 17 residues. Germline V lookup: CDR1 MNHEY, CDR2 SMNVEV (reference sequence). The CDR3 nucleotides are TGTGCCAGCAGTTTAATCGGGTCGGGAGTACCCTACAATGAGCAGTTCTTC. Amino acid sequence: CASSLIGSGVPYNEQFF.

DNA of the CDR3: TGTGCCAGCAGCTCCTATGCGGCCGAGGGAGAGACCCAGTACTTC. It encodes CASSSYAAEGETQYF. V usage is TRBV7-3 and J usage is TRBJ2-5, with a tentative D call TRBD2 (5 bases). Germline CDR1 SGHTA, CDR2 FQGTGA. Trimming stripped 4 bases from V and 4 bases from J, with 16 bases between. The CDR3 extends over 15 amino acids. The variable domain in full, completed from reference TRBV7-3 and TRBJ2-5, reads GAGVSQTPSNKVTEKGKYVELRCDPISGHTALYWYRQSLGQGPEFLIYFQGTGAADDSGLPNDRFFAVRPEGSVSTLKIQRTERGDSAVYLCASSSYAAEGETQYFGPGTRLLVL.

The chain is built from TRBV14 and TRBJ2-3; D is uncertain. The CDR3 contains 13 residues. The V end lost 3 bases, the J end lost 0 bases, and 4 bases lay between the germline ends. Germline CDR1 reads SGHDN; CDR2 reads FVKESK. Here the CDR3 reads CASSHGSTDTQYF. In DNA, the CDR3 is TGTGCCAGCAGCCACGGGAGCACAGATACGCAGTATTTT.

The rearrangement joins TRBV27 to TRBJ2-7, with D unresolved. This CDR3 spans 13 amino acids. Germline CDR1 MNHEY, CDR2 SMNVEV (reference sequence). V was shortened by 4 bases and J by 3 bases, with 10 bases between the two germline ends. DNA for the CDR3: TGTGCCAGCAGTTCTCCGTCGGGCTACGAGCAGTACTTC. Translation: CASSSPSGYEQYF.